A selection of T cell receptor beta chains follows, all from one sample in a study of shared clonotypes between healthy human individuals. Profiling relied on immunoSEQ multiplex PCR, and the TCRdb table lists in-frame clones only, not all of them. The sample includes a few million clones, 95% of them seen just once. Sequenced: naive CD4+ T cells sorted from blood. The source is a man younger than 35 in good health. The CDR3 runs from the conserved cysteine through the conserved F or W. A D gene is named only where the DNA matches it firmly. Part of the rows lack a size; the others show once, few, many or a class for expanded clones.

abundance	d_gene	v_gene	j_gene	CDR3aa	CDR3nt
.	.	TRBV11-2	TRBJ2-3	CASSPDGTITDTQYF	TGTGCCAGCAGCCCTGACGGGACCATCACAGATACGCAGTATTTT
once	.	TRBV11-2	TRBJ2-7	CASSLAGPYEQYF	TGTGCCAGCAGCTTAGCGGGACCGTACGAGCAGTACTTC
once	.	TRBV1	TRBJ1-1	CTSSLRDGEAFF	TGCACCAGCAGCCTAAGGGACGGTGAAGCTTTCTTT
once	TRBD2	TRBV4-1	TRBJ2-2	CASSRLAGVNTGELFF	TGCGCCAGCAGCCGACTAGCGGGGGTGAACACCGGGGAGCTGTTTTTT
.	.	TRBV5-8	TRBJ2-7	CASSFGSSYEQYF	TGTGCCAGCAGCTTTGGCAGTTCCTACGAGCAGTACTTC
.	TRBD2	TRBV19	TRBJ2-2	CASSWTSQNTGELFF	TGTGCCAGTAGTTGGACTAGCCAGAACACCGGGGAGCTGTTTTTT
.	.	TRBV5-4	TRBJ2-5	CASSRDGEETQYF	TGTGCCAGCAGCCGGGACGGTGAAGAGACCCAGTACTTC
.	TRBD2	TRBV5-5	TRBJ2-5	CASSLRGGLETQYF	TGTGCCAGCAGCTTACGCGGGGGGCTGGAGACCCAGTACTTC
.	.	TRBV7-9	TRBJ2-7	CASSPQGGEQYF	TGTGCCAGCAGCCCCCAGGGGGGGGAGCAGTACTTC
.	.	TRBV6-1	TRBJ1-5	CASSEAWAGASNQPQHF	TGTGCCAGCAGTGAAGCGTGGGCAGGGGCTAGCAATCAGCCCCAGCATTTT
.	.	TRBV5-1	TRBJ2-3	CASSLGRLSGVTQYF	TGCGCCAGCAGCTTGGGCCGGCTTTCTGGTGTTACGCAGTATTTT
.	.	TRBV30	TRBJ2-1	CAWSERGGYNEQFF	TGTGCCTGGAGTGAGAGGGGCGGGTACAATGAGCAGTTCTTC